This TCR beta chain appears in the sequencing data of a study of blood T cells in healthy people across ages. Points from the study as a whole: Age advanced and TCR beta diversity per million T cells fell, roughly linearly.

Isolated PBMCs totaled at least 6 million in each sample. Note on this clonotype: Its antigen is unknown.

This CDR3 region has 16 residues. CDR1 and CDR2 from the germline V gene are LGHNA and YSLEER. Combining a sample-barcoded 5' primer with a J-beta primer mix, a second PCR ran for roughly 7 to 12 cycles. TCRdb re-derived calls from the 5' RACE reads in MiXCR, one entry per CDR3 protein. The sample lists some 760,000 distinct CDR3 sequences; about 25% were seen once. The same data also contributed to another study, on T cells of mothers and their children. That publication notes: From each mother came over 8.5 million TCR beta CDR3 reads, and from each child came 2.5 million to 3 million.

Input material: blood. The chain uses TRBV4-3 and TRBJ2-5; 8 bases align to TRBD2. The last part of the DNA fits TRBJ2-7 better; the J call may be wrong. The receptor's source is a boy aged 5-17 years in good health. Here the CDR3 DNA reads TGCGCCAGCAGCCAAGATAGGAGCGGGGGCACCTACGAGCAGTACTTC. It translates to CASSQDRSGGTYEQYF.